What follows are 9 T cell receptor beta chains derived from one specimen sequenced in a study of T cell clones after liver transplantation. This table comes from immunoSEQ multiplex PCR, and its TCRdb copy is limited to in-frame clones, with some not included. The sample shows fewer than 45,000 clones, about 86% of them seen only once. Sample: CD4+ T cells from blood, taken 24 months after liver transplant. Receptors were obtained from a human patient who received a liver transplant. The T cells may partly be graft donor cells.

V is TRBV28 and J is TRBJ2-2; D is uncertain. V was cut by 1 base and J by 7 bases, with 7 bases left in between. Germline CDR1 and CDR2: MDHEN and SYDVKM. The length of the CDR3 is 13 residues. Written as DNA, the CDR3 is TGTGCCAGCAGTTTATACGGTAGCGGGGAGCTGTTTTTT. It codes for CASSLYGSGELFF.

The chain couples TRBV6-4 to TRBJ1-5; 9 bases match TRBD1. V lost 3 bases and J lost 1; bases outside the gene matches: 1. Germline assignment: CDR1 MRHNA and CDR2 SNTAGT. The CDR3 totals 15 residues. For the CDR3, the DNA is TGTGCCAGCAGTGAACAGGGGGCGAGCAATCAGCCCCAGCATTTT. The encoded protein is CASSEQGASNQPQHF.

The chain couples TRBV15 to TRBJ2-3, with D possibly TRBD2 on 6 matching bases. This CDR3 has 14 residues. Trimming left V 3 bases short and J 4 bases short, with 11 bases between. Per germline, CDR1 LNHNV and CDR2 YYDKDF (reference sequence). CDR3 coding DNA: TGTGCCACCAGCAGGGCGAAGCGGGCAGATACGCAGTATTTT. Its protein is CATSRAKRADTQYF. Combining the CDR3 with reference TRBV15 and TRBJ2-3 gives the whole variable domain DAMVIQNPRYQVTQFGKPVTLSCSQTLNHNVMYWYQQKSSQAPKLLFHYYDKDFNNEADTPDNFQSRRPNTSFCFLDIRSPGLGDTAMYLCATSRAKRADTQYFGPGTRLTVL.

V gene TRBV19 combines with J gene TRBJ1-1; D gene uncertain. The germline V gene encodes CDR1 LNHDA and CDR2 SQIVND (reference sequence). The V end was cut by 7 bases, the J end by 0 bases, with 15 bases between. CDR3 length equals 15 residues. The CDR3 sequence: CASTGGLPLNTEAFF. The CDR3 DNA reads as TGTGCCAGTACGGGCGGTCTACCCTTGAACACTGAAGCTTTCTTT.

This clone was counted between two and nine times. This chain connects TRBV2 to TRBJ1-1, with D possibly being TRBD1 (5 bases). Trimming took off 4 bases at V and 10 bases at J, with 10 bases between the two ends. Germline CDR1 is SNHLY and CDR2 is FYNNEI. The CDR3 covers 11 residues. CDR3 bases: TGTGCCAGCAGTGGGAGGGGCGCAGCTTTCTTT. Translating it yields CASSGRGAAFF.

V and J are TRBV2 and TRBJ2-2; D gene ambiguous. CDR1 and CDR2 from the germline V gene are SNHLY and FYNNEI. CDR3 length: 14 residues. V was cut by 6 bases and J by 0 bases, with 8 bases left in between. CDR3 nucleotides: TGTGCCAGCAGGGAAAACGCGAACACCGGGGAGCTGTTTTTT. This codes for CASRENANTGELFF.

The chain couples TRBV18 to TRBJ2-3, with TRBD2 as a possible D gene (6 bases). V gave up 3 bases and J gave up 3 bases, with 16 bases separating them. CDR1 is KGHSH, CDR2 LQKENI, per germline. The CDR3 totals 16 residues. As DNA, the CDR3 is TGTGCCAGCTCACCTGCCGGGATCCGGGGGACAGATACGCAGTATTTT. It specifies CASSPAGIRGTDTQYF.

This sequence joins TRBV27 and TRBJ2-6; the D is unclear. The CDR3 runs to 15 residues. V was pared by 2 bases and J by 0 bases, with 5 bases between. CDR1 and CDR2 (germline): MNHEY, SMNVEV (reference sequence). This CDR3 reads CASSLTVSGANVLTF. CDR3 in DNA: TGTGCCAGCAGTTTAACCGTCTCTGGGGCCAACGTCCTGACTTTC.

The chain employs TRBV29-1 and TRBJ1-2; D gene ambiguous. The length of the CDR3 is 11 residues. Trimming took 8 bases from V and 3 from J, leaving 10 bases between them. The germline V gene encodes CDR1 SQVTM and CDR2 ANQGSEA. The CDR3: CSLGADYGYTF. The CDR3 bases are TGCAGCCTAGGAGCGGACTATGGCTACACCTTC.